The source of this T cell receptor beta chain is a study of beta chain features in type 1 diabetes. The V and J ends lost 0 bases and 7 bases, in that order; junction bases with no gene match: 13. The CDR3 covers 17 residues. Germline V CDR1 and CDR2: SGHDN, FVKESK. To note about this clone: What it recognizes is unknown.

General study results and limits: TCRB CDR3 length was moderately but significantly reduced in all four CD4+ subsets of Type 1 diabetes patients.

cDNA synthesis used the whole RNA isolate, giving expressed TCRB sequences. Here immunoSEQ multiplex PCR was the method, and the copy in TCRdb shows in-frame clones only, minus some. Among 600,000 or so clones listed, around 12% were seen once. The chain combines TRBV14 with TRBJ1-2, with TRBD1 identical over 8 bases. This TCR was sampled from a man aged 25 to 40 with type 1 diabetes. Sequenced: naive CD4+ T cells from blood. CDR3 in amino acids: CASSQDRPSGGYGGYTF. The CDR3 DNA reads as TGTGCCAGCAGCCAAGATCGGCCTTCAGGGGGCTACGGTGGCTACACCTTC.